Included here is one TCR beta chain sequence, with context. The data were taken from a study of cytomegalovirus exposure and HLA in healthy donors. Use of 60 Vbeta and 13 Jbeta primers characterized the PCR. Method: immunoSEQ multiplex PCR; TCRdb's copy keeps in-frame clones and lacks some. The repertoire holds about 180,000 clones, with roughly 85% as singletons. Healthy bone marrow donors made up the donors. This CDR3 has 14 amino acids. Germline V gene data show CDR1 as SGDLS and CDR2 as YYNGEE. V dropped 8 bases and J dropped 2; count of bases not matched to a gene: 7. The rearrangement links TRBV9 to TRBJ2-3, with 8 bases matching TRBD2. The sequence was obtained from a woman aged 40 to 49 in good health and CMV-seronegative. The sample comprised PBMCs. The CDR3, as DNA: TGTGCCAGTAGAGCGGGGGAGTTCACAGATACGCAGTATTTT. Its translation: CASRAGEFTDTQYF.